Below are 6 T cell receptor beta chains sequenced from a single sample in a study of cytomegalovirus exposure and HLA in healthy donors. PCR involved 60 Vbeta and 13 Jbeta primers. Measured with immunoSEQ multiplex PCR; TCRdb has only the in-frame clones, and not every one. This table has roughly 100,000 clones, roughly 80% appearing once. The source material was PBMCs. The receptor source for this set is a man aged 40-49 years in good health and CMV-seronegative.

The CDR3 sequence: CASSLPRGARWNEQFF. The CDR3 bases are TGTGCCAGCAGCTTACCCCGCGGGGCAAGGTGGAATGAGCAGTTCTTC. The chain employs TRBV7-6 and TRBJ2-1, with D perhaps matching TRBD2 (6 bases). Trimming stripped 2 bases from V and 7 bases from J, with 18 bases between. The CDR3 consists of 16 residues. CDR1 is SGHVS and CDR2 is FNYEAQ in the germline V gene.

This clone has just a few counts. This chain links TRBV15 with TRBJ1-5; no firm D call. V was trimmed by 1 base and J by 2 bases, leaving 18 bases between them. The CDR3 length is 18 residues. CDR1 and CDR2 from the germline V gene are LNHNV and YYDKDF (reference sequence). CDR3 DNA: TGTGCCACCAGCAGAGGGAGAGAGATTAGCATCGGCAATCAGCCCCAGCATTTT. It specifies CATSRGREISIGNQPQHF.

The V call is TRBV10-3, the J call TRBJ2-3; a possible D gene is TRBD1 (6 bases). Germline CDR1 is ENHRY and CDR2 is SYGVKD. V was cut by 6 bases and J by 2 bases, with 12 bases left in between. This CDR3 has 14 residues. CDR3 bases: TGTGCCATCAGCCTTACAGGGCCCACAGATACGCAGTATTTT. Its protein product is CAISLTGPTDTQYF.

The rearrangement joins TRBV4-1 to TRBJ2-2, with D possibly matching TRBD1 (5 bases). CDR3 length: 13 amino acids. The V end lost 0 bases, the J end lost 7 bases, and 6 bases lay between the germline ends. Germline loops: CDR1 MGHRA, CDR2 YSYEKL. As DNA, the CDR3 is TGCGCCAGCAGCCAAGACAGGGACGGGGAGCTGTTTTTT. It codes for CASSQDRDGELFF.

The V call is TRBV4-1, the J call TRBJ2-7, with D tentatively TRBD2 (6 bases). CDR1 MGHRA and CDR2 YSYEKL come from the germline V gene. V was shortened by 1 base and J by 2 bases, with 12 bases between the two germline ends. This CDR3 spans 15 amino acids. The CDR3 loop reads CASSQGPGGPYEQYF. The CDR3 region has the DNA TGCGCCAGCAGCCAAGGACCCGGGGGTCCCTACGAGCAGTACTTC.

The V call is TRBV19, the J call TRBJ2-3, with TRBD1 identical over 8 bases. The CDR3 sequence is 15 residues long. V was clipped by 3 bases and J by 6 bases; unmatched bases: 8. Germline CDR1 is LNHDA and CDR2 is SQIVND (reference sequence). The CDR3 is CASSIGQGAGDTQYF. The CDR3 DNA reads as TGTGCCAGTAGTATCGGGCAGGGGGCGGGGGATACGCAGTATTTT.